This paragraph covers one TCR beta chain sequence. The target antigen is unknown. This sample is drawn from a study of beta chain features in type 1 diabetes. General study points: People with Type 1 diabetes carried modestly yet significantly shorter TCRB CDR3s in all four CD4+ subsets.

This CDR3 is 16 amino acids long. V lost 3 bases to trimming and J lost 4 bases; unmatched junction nucleotides: 8. Germline CDR1 SGHDT, CDR2 YYEEEE. The investigators reverse transcribed all of the isolated RNA, so they sequenced expressed TCRB transcripts. This table comes from immunoSEQ multiplex PCR, and its TCRdb copy is limited to in-frame clones, with some not included. The sample has under 250,000 clones, 14% seen once. The chain employs TRBV5-6 and TRBJ2-1; 9 bases agree with TRBD2. The TCR was taken from a man aged 30-40 years with type 1 diabetes. The sequenced sample was naive CD4+ T cells from blood. The CDR3 nucleotides read TGTGCCAGCAGCTCCCTAGCGGGACATCCATACAATGAGCAGTTCTTC. This codes for CASSSLAGHPYNEQFF.